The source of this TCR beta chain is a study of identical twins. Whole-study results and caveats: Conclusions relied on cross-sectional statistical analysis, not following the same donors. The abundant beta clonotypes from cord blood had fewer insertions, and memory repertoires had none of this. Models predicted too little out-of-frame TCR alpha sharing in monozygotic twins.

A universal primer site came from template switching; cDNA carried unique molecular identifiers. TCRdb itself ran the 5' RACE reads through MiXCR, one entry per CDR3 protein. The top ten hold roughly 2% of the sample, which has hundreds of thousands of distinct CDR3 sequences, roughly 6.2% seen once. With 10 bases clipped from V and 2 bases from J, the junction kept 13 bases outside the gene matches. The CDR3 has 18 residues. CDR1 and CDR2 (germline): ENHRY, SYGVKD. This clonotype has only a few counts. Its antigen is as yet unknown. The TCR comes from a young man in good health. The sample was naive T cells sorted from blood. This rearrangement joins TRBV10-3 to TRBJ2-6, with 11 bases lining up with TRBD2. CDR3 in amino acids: CATRPTSGIIAGANVLTF. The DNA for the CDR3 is TGTGCCACCCGTCCGACTAGCGGGATCATCGCTGGGGCCAACGTCCTGACTTTC.